The rows below give T cell receptor beta chains drawn from one sample of a study of technical replicates of blood from a handful of donors. The table came from immunoSEQ multiplex PCR; TCRdb's copy has only in-frame clones and leaves some out. The profile covers tens of thousands of clones, with around 90% appearing a single time and 5.1% taken by the ten largest. The source material was PBMCs. These receptors were taken from a human donor in good health. Some clones in this sample may be carry-over from other donors' samples. The conserved cysteine and the conserved F or W are not part of the CDR3 here. Clone size is shown for a subset of rows, as once, few, many or a class of expanded clone.

V,size,length,CDR3
TRBV25-1,.,13,ASSNPTAGMETQY
TRBV20-1,.,8,SAGGEKLF
TRBV9,.,11,ASSATGLDTQY
TRBV4-3,.,13,ASSQEGRSTDTQY
TRBV7-9,.,12,ASTRGGVGSEQY
TRBV4-3,.,15,ASSQNPLGQGGREQY
TRBV4-3,.,13,ASSQDWAGDKGYT
TRBV10-1,.,13,ASRDRQGCNQPQH
TRBV7-2,.,12,ASSPRGMNTEAF
TRBV23-1,once,14,ASSQVAQGSNQPQH
TRBV5-4,.,12,ASSLRTGNEKLF
TRBV7-3,.,13,ASSPSGLTGETQY
TRBV7-2,.,13,ASSRSGGLSYEQY
TRBV2,.,17,ASSERPGTGTGAGNTIY
TRBV19,.,12,ASSIEQALGEQY
TRBV7-6,.,12,ASSGGGRAGELF
TRBV2,.,13,ASSGPGKRNIELF
TRBV5-5,.,13,ASSLSRAANYGYT
TRBV18,.,16,ASSPTPAAPTGIGGYT
TRBV7-3,.,13,ASSPAGGTQETQY
TRBV5-6,.,15,ASSPAGGPGNNSPLH
TRBV5-6,once,12,ASSQQGGPGELF
TRBV7-9,.,14,ASSFPQGGGTDTQY
TRBV21-1,.,11,ASSKTGPQPQH
TRBV18,.,13,ASSPTGTAGNTIY
TRBV27,.,14,ASSLAPTGQNSPLH
TRBV7-8,.,11,ASSPSPNTEAF
TRBV11-3,.,13,ASSSSGLRYNEQF
TRBV6-1,.,13,ASSEDAGGPYEQY
TRBV7-2,.,11,ASSSGTEYEQY
TRBV7-9,few,12,ASSRPGLANEQF
TRBV2,.,15,ASSDHLGQSMNTEAF
TRBV30,.,11,AWKGGVHTEAF
TRBV28,.,13,ASSTPGGGNSPLH
TRBV7-9,.,12,ASSLDQGNYGYT
TRBV6-1,.,13,ASRAGQVNQETQY
TRBV4-3,once,12,ASSLNRGQGDQY
TRBV7-7,.,16,ASSAGGWRGAREDTQY
TRBV5-8,.,14,ASSPDPGQGSEKLF
TRBV2,.,12,ASRRGDRIYEQY
TRBV5-6,.,14,ASSPGGGRADNEQF
TRBV25-1,.,12,ASSERGAQETQY
TRBV6-4,.,12,ASSDSAGADTQY
TRBV5-1,medium-sized,12,ASSLGGGYNEQF
TRBV19,.,13,ASSIAGGYNQPQH
TRBV5-1,many,12,ASSPAGGYNEQF
TRBV29-1,.,10,SVGVFAYEQY
TRBV15,.,13,ATSRVASSYNEQF
TRBV10-3,.,12,AASTSGSSYEQY
TRBV7-8,.,12,ASSLTEQKETQY
TRBV9,.,10,ASSPHFDTQY